These 6 T cell receptor beta chains came from one sample sequenced in a study of T cell changes during pregnancy in multiple sclerosis. Clones were read by immunoSEQ multiplex PCR, and TCRdb kept only the in-frame ones, dropping some. The table lists fewer than 45,000 clones, 88% of them singletons, with roughly 5.5% in the top ten. The sample consisted of CD8+ T cells from peripheral blood mononuclear cells, taken after pregnancy. The receptors here all came from a female donor in good health, enrolled as a control in a pregnancy study.

V gene TRBV11-2 combines with J gene TRBJ1-3; D is unclear. The CDR3 has 12 amino acids. V lost 3 bases to trimming and J lost 4 bases, with 4 bases between them. Germline CDR1 is SGHAT and CDR2 is FQNNGV. CDR3 nucleotide sequence: TGTGCCAGCAGCTTTATGGGAAACACCATATATTTT. Its translation is CASSFMGNTIYF.

This chain uses TRBV30 with TRBJ2-7; tentative D call: TRBD1 (5 bases). Germline assignment: CDR1 GTSNPN and CDR2 SVGIG (reference sequence). Deletions cut 2 bases from V and 0 bases from J, with 23 bases between. The CDR3 is made up of 18 amino acids. The CDR3 loop is CAWSPVIRTGASSYEQYF. In DNA form, the CDR3 reads TGTGCCTGGAGTCCTGTGATTAGAACAGGAGCTAGCTCCTACGAGCAGTACTTC. The variable domain in full, completed from reference TRBV30 and TRBJ2-7, reads SQTIHQWPATLVQPVGSPLSLECTVEGTSNPNLYWYRQAAGRGLQLLFYSVGIGQISSEVPQNLSASRPQDRQFILSSKKLLLSDSGFYLCAWSPVIRTGASSYEQYFGPGTRLTVT.

CDR3 region: CASSQDSRMNQPQHF. DNA of the CDR3: TGCGCCAGCAGCCAAGATAGCCGGATGAATCAGCCCCAGCATTTT. This chain uses TRBV4-3 with TRBJ1-5; no clear D gene. The germline gives CDR1 LGHNA, CDR2 YSLEER. This CDR3 comprises 15 residues. The V end lost 0 bases, the J end lost 4 bases, and 10 bases lay between the germline ends.

The V and J genes are TRBV9 and TRBJ2-7, with D possibly matching TRBD1 (6 bases). Looked up from germline, CDR1 is SGDLS and CDR2 is YYNGEE. The CDR3 totals 12 residues. V was pared by 3 bases and J by 3 bases, with 7 bases between. The CDR3 is CASSGTDYEQYF. The CDR3, as DNA: TGTGCCAGCAGCGGGACAGACTACGAGCAGTACTTC.

The rearrangement uses TRBV5-6 and TRBJ1-2; a weak D match, TRBD1 (6 bases). CDR3 size: 16 residues. V lost 0 bases and J 3 bases, leaving 15 bases between the germline ends. From germline, CDR1 is SGHDT and CDR2 YYEEEE. Written as DNA, the CDR3 is TGTGCCAGCAGCTTGGTTCAGGGGTCGGGCTACTATGGCTACACCTTC. Protein product: CASSLVQGSGYYGYTF.

This clone was detected only once. The chain employs TRBV7-3 and TRBJ2-7, with D perhaps matching TRBD1 (6 bases). Germline loops: CDR1 SGHTA, CDR2 FQGTGA. The CDR3 runs 13 residues. The germline V and J ends were trimmed by 2 bases and 3 bases, with 8 bases remaining between them. CDR3 region: CASSLGTHYEQYF. CDR3 sequence (DNA): TGTGCCAGCAGCTTAGGGACACACTACGAGCAGTACTTC.